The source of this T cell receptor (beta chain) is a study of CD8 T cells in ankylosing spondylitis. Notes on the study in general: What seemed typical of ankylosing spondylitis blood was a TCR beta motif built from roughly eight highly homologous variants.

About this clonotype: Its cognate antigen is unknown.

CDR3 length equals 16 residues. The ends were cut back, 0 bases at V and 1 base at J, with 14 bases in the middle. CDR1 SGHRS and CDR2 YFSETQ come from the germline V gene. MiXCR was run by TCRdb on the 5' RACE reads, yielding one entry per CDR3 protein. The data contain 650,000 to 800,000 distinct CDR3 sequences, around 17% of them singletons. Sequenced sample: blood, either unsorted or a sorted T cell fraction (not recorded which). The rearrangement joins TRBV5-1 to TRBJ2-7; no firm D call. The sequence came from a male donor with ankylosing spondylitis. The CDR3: CASSLASDSGSYEQYF. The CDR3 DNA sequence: TGCGCCAGCAGCTTGGCGTCAGACTCCGGGTCCTACGAGCAGTACTTC.